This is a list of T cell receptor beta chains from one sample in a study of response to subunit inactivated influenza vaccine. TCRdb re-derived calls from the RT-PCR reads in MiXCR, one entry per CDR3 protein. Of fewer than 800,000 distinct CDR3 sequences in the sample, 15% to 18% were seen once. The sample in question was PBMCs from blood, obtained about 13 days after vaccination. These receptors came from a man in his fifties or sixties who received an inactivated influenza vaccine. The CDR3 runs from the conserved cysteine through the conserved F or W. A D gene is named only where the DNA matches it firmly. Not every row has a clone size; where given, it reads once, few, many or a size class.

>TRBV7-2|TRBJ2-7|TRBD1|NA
CASSRDRNEQYF
TGTGCCAGCAGCCGGGACAGAAACGAGCAGTACTTC
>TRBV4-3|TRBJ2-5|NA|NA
CASSQDTGHGGETQYF
TGCGCCAGCAGCCAAGATACGGGACACGGGGGAGAGACCCAGTACTTC
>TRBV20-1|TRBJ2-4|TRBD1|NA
CSARPSGQNIQYF
TGCAGTGCTAGACCATCGGGACAGAACATTCAGTACTTC
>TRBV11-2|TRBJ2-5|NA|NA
CASSLEGSGLFQETQYF
TGTGCCAGCAGCTTAGAAGGGTCAGGGCTGTTCCAAGAGACCCAGTACTTC
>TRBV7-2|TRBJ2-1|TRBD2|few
CASGLAETSYNEQFF
TGTGCCAGCGGTCTAGCGGAGACCTCCTACAATGAGCAGTTCTTC
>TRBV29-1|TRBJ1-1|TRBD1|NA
CSVEEQGKTEAFF
TGCAGCGTTGAAGAACAGGGGAAAACTGAAGCTTTCTTT
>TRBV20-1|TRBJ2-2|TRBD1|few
CSASNRGPGELFF
TGCAGTGCATCTAACAGGGGGCCGGGGGAGCTGTTTTTT
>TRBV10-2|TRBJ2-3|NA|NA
CASSYGFSTDTQYF
TGCGCCAGCTCTTATGGCTTTTCCACAGATACGCAGTATTTT
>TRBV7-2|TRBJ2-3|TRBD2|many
CASSKGLATDTQYF
TGTGCCAGCAGCAAGGGACTAGCAACAGATACGCAGTATTTT
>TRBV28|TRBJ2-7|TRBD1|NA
CASSAGTGGGEQYF
TGTGCCAGCAGCGCCGGGACAGGGGGTGGCGAGCAGTACTTC
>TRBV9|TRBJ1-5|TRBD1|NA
CASSRGTADQPQHF
TGTGCCAGCAGCCGTGGGACAGCAGATCAGCCCCAGCATTTT
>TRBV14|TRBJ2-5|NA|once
CASSQEEHGGQTQYF
TGTGCCAGCAGCCAAGAAGAGCACGGAGGGCAGACCCAGTACTTC
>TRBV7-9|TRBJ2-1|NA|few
CASSRPRRRGPYNEQFF
TGTGCCAGCAGCAGGCCGCGTCGGCGGGGGCCCTACAATGAGCAGTTCTTC
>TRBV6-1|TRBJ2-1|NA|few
CASSPEESSYNEQFF
TGTGCCAGCAGCCCTGAAGAGAGCTCCTACAATGAGCAGTTCTTC
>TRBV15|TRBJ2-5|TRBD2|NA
CATSRDPGGGALETQYF
TGTGCCACCAGCAGAGATCCGGGCGGGGGGGCCCTGGAGACCCAGTACTTC
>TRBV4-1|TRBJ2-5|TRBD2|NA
CASSHTSGGYKETQYF
TGCGCCAGCAGCCATACTAGCGGGGGTTATAAAGAGACCCAGTACTTC
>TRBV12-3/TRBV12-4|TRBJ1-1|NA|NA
CASRQSGQNTEAFF
TGTGCCAGCAGACAGTCGGGACAGAACACTGAAGCTTTCTTT
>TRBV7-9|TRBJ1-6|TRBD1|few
CASSVGQGISPLHF
TGTGCCAGCAGCGTGGGACAGGGGATTTCACCCCTCCACTTT
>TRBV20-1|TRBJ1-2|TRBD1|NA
CSASSRTGIGNYGYTF
TGCAGTGCTAGCTCACGGACAGGGATTGGTAACTATGGCTACACCTTC
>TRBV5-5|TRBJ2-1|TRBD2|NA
CASSLVTGLAGETQFF
TGTGCCAGCAGCTTGGTGACGGGACTAGCGGGAGAAACGCAGTTCTTC
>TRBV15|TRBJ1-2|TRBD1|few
CATSSGTGGRQTSYTF
TGTGCCACCAGCAGCGGGACAGGGGGTCGGCAGACGAGCTACACCTTC
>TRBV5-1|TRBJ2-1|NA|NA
CASRQAMNAYNEQFF
TGCGCCAGCCGCCAGGCGATGAACGCCTACAATGAGCAGTTCTTC
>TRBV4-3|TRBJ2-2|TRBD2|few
CASSQEPSGRARAGELFF
TGCGCCAGCAGCCAAGAACCTAGCGGGAGGGCCCGGGCCGGGGAGCTGTTTTTT
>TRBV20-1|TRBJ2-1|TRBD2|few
CSARDREDGYNEQFF
TGCAGTGCTAGAGATCGGGAGGATGGCTACAATGAGCAGTTCTTC
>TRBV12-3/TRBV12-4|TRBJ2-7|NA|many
CASSFGTYEQYF
TGTGCCAGCAGTTTCGGGACCTACGAGCAGTACTTC
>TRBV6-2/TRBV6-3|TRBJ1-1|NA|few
CASSYLQSAEAFF
TGTGCCAGCAGTTACCTACAGAGCGCTGAAGCTTTCTTT
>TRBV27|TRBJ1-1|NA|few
CASTALGAGYTEAFF
TGTGCCAGCACCGCTCTGGGGGCGGGATACACTGAAGCTTTCTTT
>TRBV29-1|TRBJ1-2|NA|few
CSVSREQGYGYTF
TGCAGCGTTTCCCGGGAACAGGGCTATGGCTACACCTTC
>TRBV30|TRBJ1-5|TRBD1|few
CAWSVGQGAVNQPQHF
TGTGCCTGGAGTGTAGGACAGGGTGCCGTCAATCAGCCCCAGCATTTT
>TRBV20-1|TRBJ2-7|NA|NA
CSAAPGTAYEQYF
TGCAGTGCTGCCCCCGGTACTGCTTACGAGCAGTACTTC
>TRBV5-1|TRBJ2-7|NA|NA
CASSLVIGYEQYF
TGCGCCAGCAGCTTGGTGATAGGTTACGAGCAGTACTTC
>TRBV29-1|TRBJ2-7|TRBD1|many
CSVLDRGELAYEQYF
TGCAGCGTATTAGACAGGGGTGAACTCGCCTACGAGCAGTACTTC
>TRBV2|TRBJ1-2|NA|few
CASSESHDYGYTF
TGTGCCAGCAGTGAATCACACGACTATGGCTACACCTTC
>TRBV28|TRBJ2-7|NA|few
CASTVNHEQYF
TGTGCCAGCACCGTAAACCACGAGCAGTACTTC
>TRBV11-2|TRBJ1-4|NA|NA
CASSLVGNEKLFF
TGTGCCAGCAGCTTAGTGGGAAATGAAAAACTGTTTTTT
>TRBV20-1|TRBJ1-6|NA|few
CSAHRGGWNNSPLHF
TGCAGTGCCCATAGGGGGGGTTGGAATAATTCACCCCTCCACTTT
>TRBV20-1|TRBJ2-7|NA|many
CSAAKPSYEQYF
TGCAGTGCAGCAAAACCCTCCTACGAGCAGTACTTC
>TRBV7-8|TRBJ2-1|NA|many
CASSLVRAGRNEQFF
TGTGCCAGCAGCTTAGTTCGAGCGGGCCGAAATGAGCAGTTCTTC
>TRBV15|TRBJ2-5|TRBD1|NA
CATSRDRGPQETQYF
TGTGCCACCAGCAGAGACAGGGGGCCTCAAGAGACCCAGTACTTC
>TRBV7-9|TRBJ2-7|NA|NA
CASSLGRSGSYEQYF
TGTGCCAGCAGCTTAGGGAGGTCCGGATCCTACGAGCAGTACTTC
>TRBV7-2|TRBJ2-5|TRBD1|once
CASSDRVTQYF
TGTGCCAGCAGCGACAGGGTAACCCAGTACTTC
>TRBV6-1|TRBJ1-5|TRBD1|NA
CASSDWTGTQAQHF
TGTGCCAGCAGTGATTGGACAGGGACACAGGCCCAGCATTTT
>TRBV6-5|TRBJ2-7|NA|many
CASSTESYEQYF
TGTGCCAGCAGCACAGAATCCTACGAGCAGTACTTC
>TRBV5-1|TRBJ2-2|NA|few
CAFTDTNTGELFF
TGCGCCTTTACCGATACGAACACCGGGGAGCTGTTTTTT
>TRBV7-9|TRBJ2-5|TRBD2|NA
CASSAPTSERQETQYF
TGTGCCAGCAGCGCTCCGACTAGCGAGAGACAAGAGACCCAGTACTTC
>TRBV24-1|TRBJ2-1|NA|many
CATSERRQRDEQFF
TGTGCCACCAGTGAGCGACGCCAAAGGGATGAGCAGTTCTTC
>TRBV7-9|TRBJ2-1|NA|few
CASSEGLQDEQFF
TGTGCCAGCAGCGAGGGACTCCAGGACGAGCAGTTCTTC
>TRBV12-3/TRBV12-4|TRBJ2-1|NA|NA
CASSLAGRFGEQFF
TGTGCCAGCAGTTTAGCGGGGAGGTTCGGTGAGCAGTTCTTC
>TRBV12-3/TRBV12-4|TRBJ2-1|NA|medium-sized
CASSLDSTYNEQFF
TGTGCCAGCAGTTTAGACAGTACCTACAATGAGCAGTTCTTC
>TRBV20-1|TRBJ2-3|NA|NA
CSASDRDSSTDTQYF
TGCAGTGCTTCCGACCGGGACTCTAGCACAGATACGCAGTATTTT
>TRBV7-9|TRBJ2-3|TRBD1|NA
CASSAGQGTQYF
TGTGCCAGCAGCGCGGGACAGGGTACGCAGTATTTT
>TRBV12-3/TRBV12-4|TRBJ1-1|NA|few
CASIPGHGNTEAFF
TGTGCCAGCATCCCGGGACATGGGAACACTGAAGCTTTCTTT
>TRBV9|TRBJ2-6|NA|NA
CASGVGLLASGANVLTF
TGTGCCAGCGGCGTGGGTCTCCTAGCCTCTGGGGCCAACGTCCTGACTTTC
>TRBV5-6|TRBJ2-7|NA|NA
CASSLDPGAGIYEQYF
TGTGCCAGCAGCTTGGACCCAGGGGCAGGAATCTACGAGCAGTACTTC
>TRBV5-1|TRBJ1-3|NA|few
CASSLIGISGNTIYF
TGCGCCAGCAGCTTGATCGGCATCTCTGGAAACACCATATATTTT
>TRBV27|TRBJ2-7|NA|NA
CASSYRGAGYEQYF
TGTGCCAGCAGTTATAGGGGCGCGGGCTACGAGCAGTACTTC
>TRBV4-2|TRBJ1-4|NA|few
CASSQDWAANEKLFF
TGTGCCAGCAGCCAGGACTGGGCCGCTAATGAAAAACTGTTTTTT
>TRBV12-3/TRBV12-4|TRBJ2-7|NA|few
CASSFSGLGRRSDEQYF
TGTGCCAGCAGTTTTAGTGGTCTCGGACGACGAAGCGACGAGCAGTACTTC
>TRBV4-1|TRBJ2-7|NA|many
CASSQVILLRMGSEQYF
TGCGCCAGCAGCCAAGTCATCCTCCTCCGTATGGGGAGCGAGCAGTACTTC
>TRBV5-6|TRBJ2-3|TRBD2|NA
CASSSTSGDTDTQYF
TGTGCCAGCAGCTCGACTAGCGGGGACACAGATACGCAGTATTTT